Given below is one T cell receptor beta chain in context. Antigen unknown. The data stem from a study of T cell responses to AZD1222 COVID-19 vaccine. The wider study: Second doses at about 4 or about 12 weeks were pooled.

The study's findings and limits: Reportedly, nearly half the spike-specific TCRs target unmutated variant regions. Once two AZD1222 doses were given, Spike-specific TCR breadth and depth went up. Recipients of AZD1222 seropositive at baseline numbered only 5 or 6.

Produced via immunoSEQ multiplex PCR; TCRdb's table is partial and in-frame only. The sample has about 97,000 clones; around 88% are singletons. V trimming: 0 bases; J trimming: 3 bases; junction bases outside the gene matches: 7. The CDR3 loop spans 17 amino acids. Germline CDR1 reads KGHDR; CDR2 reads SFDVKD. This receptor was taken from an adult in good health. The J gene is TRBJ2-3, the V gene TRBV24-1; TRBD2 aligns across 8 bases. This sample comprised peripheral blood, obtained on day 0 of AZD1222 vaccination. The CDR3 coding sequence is TGTGCCACCAGTGATTTGAAGATACCGGGGGGGACAGATACGCAGTATTTT. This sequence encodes CATSDLKIPGGTDTQYF.